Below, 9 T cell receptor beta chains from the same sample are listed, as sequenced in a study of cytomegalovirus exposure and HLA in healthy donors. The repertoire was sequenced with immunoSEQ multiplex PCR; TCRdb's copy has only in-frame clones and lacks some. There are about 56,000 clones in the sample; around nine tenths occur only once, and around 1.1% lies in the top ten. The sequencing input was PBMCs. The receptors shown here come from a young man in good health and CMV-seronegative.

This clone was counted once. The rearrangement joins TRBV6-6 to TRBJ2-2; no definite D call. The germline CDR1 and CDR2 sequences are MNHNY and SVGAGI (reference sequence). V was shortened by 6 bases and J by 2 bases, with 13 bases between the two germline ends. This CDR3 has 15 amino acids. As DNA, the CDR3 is TGTGCCAGCAGGGCCGTGGCGGAAAACACCGGGGAGCTGTTTTTT. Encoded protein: CASRAVAENTGELFF.

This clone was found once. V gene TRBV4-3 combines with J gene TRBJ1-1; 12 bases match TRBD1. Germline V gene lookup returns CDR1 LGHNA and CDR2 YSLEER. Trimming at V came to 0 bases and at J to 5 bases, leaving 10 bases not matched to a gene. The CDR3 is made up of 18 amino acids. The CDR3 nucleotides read TGCGCCAGCAGCCAAGAGCTGGGACAGGGGGCGTTGGATACTGAAGCTTTCTTT. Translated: CASSQELGQGALDTEAFF.

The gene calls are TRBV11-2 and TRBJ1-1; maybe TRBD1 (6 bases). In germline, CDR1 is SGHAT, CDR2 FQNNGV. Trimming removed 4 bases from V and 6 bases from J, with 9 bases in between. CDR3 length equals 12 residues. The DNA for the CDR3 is TGTGCCAGCAGCTACGACAGGTCTGAAGCTTTCTTT. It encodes CASSYDRSEAFF.

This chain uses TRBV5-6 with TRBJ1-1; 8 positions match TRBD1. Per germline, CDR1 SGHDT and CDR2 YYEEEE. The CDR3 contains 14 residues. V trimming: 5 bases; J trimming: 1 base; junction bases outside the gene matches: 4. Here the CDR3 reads CASSFGQGNTEAFF. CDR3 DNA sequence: TGTGCCAGCAGTTTTGGACAGGGGAACACTGAAGCTTTCTTT.

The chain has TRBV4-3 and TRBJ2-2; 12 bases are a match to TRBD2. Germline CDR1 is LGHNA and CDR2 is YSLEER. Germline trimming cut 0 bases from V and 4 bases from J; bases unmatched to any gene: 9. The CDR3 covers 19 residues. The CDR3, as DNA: TGCGCCAGCAGCCAAGATCCGATCTCTAGCGGGAGGGGCACCGGGGAGCTGTTTTTT. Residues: CASSQDPISSGRGTGELFF.

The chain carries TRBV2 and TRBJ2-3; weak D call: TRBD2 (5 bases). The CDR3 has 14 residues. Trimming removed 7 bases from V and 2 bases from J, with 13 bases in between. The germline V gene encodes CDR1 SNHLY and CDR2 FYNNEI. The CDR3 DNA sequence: TGTGCCAGCAATAAGCGGATCGCCACAGATACGCAGTATTTT. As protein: CASNKRIATDTQYF.

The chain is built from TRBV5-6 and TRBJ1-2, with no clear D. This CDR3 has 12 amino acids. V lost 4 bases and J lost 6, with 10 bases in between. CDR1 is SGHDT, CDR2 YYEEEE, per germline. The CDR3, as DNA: TGTGCCAGCAGCCTAAATGCGGATGGCTACACCTTC. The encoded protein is CASSLNADGYTF.

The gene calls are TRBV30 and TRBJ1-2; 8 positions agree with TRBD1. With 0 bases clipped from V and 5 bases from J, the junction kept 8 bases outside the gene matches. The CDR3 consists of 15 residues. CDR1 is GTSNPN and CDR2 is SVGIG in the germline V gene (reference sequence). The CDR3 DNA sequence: TGTGCCTGGAGTGTACTCAGGGGGCTCTTTTATGGCTACACCTTC. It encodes CAWSVLRGLFYGYTF.

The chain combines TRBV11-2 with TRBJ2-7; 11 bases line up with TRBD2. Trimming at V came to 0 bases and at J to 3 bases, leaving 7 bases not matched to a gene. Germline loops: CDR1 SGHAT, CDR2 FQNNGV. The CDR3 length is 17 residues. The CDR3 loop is CASSLDLAGGFNYEQYF. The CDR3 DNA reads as TGTGCCAGCAGCTTAGACCTAGCGGGAGGTTTCAACTACGAGCAGTACTTC.